This T cell receptor (beta chain) was sequenced in a study of T cell responses to AZD1222 COVID-19 vaccine. As concerns this clone: What it recognizes is unknown.

The ends lost 6 bases at V and 3 bases at J; junction bases unmatched: 8. The CDR3 is made up of 16 amino acids. Germline V gene lookup returns CDR1 SGHVS and CDR2 FNYEAQ. The table came from immunoSEQ multiplex PCR; TCRdb's copy has only in-frame clones and leaves some out. The table lists some 90,000 clones, nearly 90% of them singletons. Study-wide findings and caveats: Clonal diversity may have been underestimated, and the donors were mostly white British, with more females than males. Vaccine-associated CD4 TCRs spanned spike, dominant at 160-218 and 743-854.

The source material was peripheral blood, sampled on day 0 of AZD1222 vaccination. V gene TRBV7-6 combines with J gene TRBJ2-1, with 10 bases matching TRBD2. The sequence derives from an adult in good health. CDR3 amino acids: CASSSQVAGGYNEQFF. As DNA, the CDR3 is TGTGCCAGCAGTTCACAGGTAGCGGGAGGCTACAATGAGCAGTTCTTC.